This is a list of T cell receptor beta chains from one sample in a study of blood T cell repertoires in COVID-19. This table comes from immunoSEQ multiplex PCR, and its TCRdb copy is limited to in-frame clones, with some not included. The table has some 150,000 clones, roughly 86% seen once. Sequencing was performed on peripheral blood. The source of these receptors is a human donor in a cohort sampled during active COVID-19. Each CDR3 is given with its conserved first and last residue. Fields, in order: V gene, D gene, clone size, CDR3 length, J gene, CDR3 protein, CDR3 DNA. A D gene is named only where the DNA matches it firmly. Size is omitted from some rows. Given values are once, few, many or a class for expanded clones.

v_gene: TRBV28; d_gene: NA; abundance: NA; len: 14; j_gene: TRBJ1-5; CDR3aa: CASSSGRGNQPQHF; CDR3nt: TGTGCCAGCAGTTCCGGGAGGGGGAATCAGCCCCAGCATTTT
v_gene: TRBV27; d_gene: NA; abundance: NA; len: 14; j_gene: TRBJ1-1; CDR3aa: CASRRRARETEAFF; CDR3nt: TGTGCCAGCAGGCGTAGGGCGCGGGAAACTGAAGCTTTCTTT
v_gene: TRBV7-8; d_gene: TRBD2; abundance: NA; len: 15; j_gene: TRBJ2-7; CDR3aa: CASSLQRGGVNEQYF; CDR3nt: TGTGCCAGCAGCTTACAGCGGGGGGGCGTCAACGAGCAGTACTTC
v_gene: TRBV5-1; d_gene: TRBD1; abundance: few; len: 12; j_gene: TRBJ1-1; CDR3aa: CASSPGQEGAFF; CDR3nt: TGCGCCAGCAGCCCCGGACAGGAGGGAGCTTTCTTT
v_gene: TRBV4-2; d_gene: NA; abundance: NA; len: 18; j_gene: TRBJ2-3; CDR3aa: CASSPLEGHPLTPDTQYF; CDR3nt: TGTGCCAGCAGCCCCCTGGAGGGTCACCCACTAACGCCCGATACGCAGTATTTT
v_gene: TRBV5-1; d_gene: TRBD1; abundance: NA; len: 14; j_gene: TRBJ2-7; CDR3aa: CASSAGDRGYEQYF; CDR3nt: TGCGCCAGCAGCGCCGGGGACAGGGGCTACGAGCAGTACTTC
v_gene: TRBV6-5; d_gene: TRBD1; abundance: NA; len: 15; j_gene: TRBJ1-6; CDR3aa: CASRYLGQNNSPLHF; CDR3nt: TGTGCCAGCAGATACCTGGGACAGAATAATTCACCCCTCCACTTT
v_gene: TRBV2; d_gene: NA; abundance: NA; len: 11; j_gene: TRBJ2-1; CDR3aa: CASSVGHEQFF; CDR3nt: TGTGCCAGCAGTGTGGGCCACGAGCAGTTCTTC
v_gene: TRBV5-1; d_gene: NA; abundance: once; len: 15; j_gene: TRBJ2-1; CDR3aa: CASSSYGDSYNEQFF; CDR3nt: TGCGCCAGCAGCTCTTACGGGGACTCCTACAATGAGCAGTTCTTC
v_gene: TRBV4-1; d_gene: NA; abundance: NA; len: 15; j_gene: TRBJ1-5; CDR3aa: CASSQDGVRNQPQHF; CDR3nt: TGCGCCAGCAGCCAAGACGGGGTTCGCAATCAGCCCCAGCATTTT
v_gene: TRBV5-4; d_gene: NA; abundance: NA; len: 13; j_gene: TRBJ1-2; CDR3aa: CASSLKGIGGYTF; CDR3nt: TGTGCCAGCAGCTTAAAGGGGATAGGTGGCTACACCTTC
v_gene: TRBV5-1; d_gene: NA; abundance: NA; len: 15; j_gene: TRBJ1-1; CDR3aa: CASSVTGRMDTEAFF; CDR3nt: TGCGCCAGCAGCGTCACAGGGAGAATGGACACTGAAGCTTTCTTT
v_gene: TRBV5-4; d_gene: NA; abundance: NA; len: 16; j_gene: TRBJ2-6; CDR3aa: CASSPGGSSGANVLTF; CDR3nt: TGTGCCAGCAGCCCAGGGGGGAGCTCTGGGGCCAACGTCCTGACTTTC
v_gene: TRBV19; d_gene: NA; abundance: NA; len: 14; j_gene: TRBJ1-5; CDR3aa: CASSIGGRGQPQHF; CDR3nt: TGTGCCAGTAGTATAGGGGGGCGCGGGCAGCCCCAGCATTTT
v_gene: TRBV5-1; d_gene: TRBD2; abundance: NA; len: 16; j_gene: TRBJ2-3; CDR3aa: CASSQGRSGSSDTQYF; CDR3nt: TGCGCCAGCAGCCAAGGCCGTAGCGGGAGTTCAGATACGCAGTATTTT
v_gene: TRBV9; d_gene: TRBD1; abundance: NA; len: 15; j_gene: TRBJ1-1; CDR3aa: CASSVGAGGWTEAFF; CDR3nt: TGTGCCAGCAGCGTGGGGGCAGGGGGGTGGACTGAAGCTTTCTTT
v_gene: TRBV19; d_gene: NA; abundance: NA; len: 15; j_gene: TRBJ2-3; CDR3aa: CASSIGHKSTDTQYF; CDR3nt: TGTGCCAGTAGTATCGGACACAAGAGCACAGATACGCAGTATTTT
v_gene: TRBV27; d_gene: TRBD2; abundance: NA; len: 14; j_gene: TRBJ2-7; CDR3aa: CATKTSGSGYEQYF; CDR3nt: TGTGCCACAAAGACTAGCGGGAGTGGATACGAGCAGTACTTC
v_gene: TRBV13; d_gene: TRBD2; abundance: NA; len: 16; j_gene: TRBJ2-3; CDR3aa: CASSLGLSGGTDTQYF; CDR3nt: TGTGCCAGCAGCTTAGGCCTTTCGGGGGGGACAGATACGCAGTATTTT
v_gene: TRBV7-9; d_gene: NA; abundance: NA; len: 12; j_gene: TRBJ1-2; CDR3aa: CASSFDIYGYTF; CDR3nt: TGTGCCAGCAGCTTCGACATCTATGGCTACACCTTC
v_gene: TRBV28; d_gene: NA; abundance: NA; len: 14; j_gene: TRBJ1-4; CDR3aa: CASSLTATNEKLFF; CDR3nt: TGTGCCAGCAGTTTGACAGCAACTAATGAAAAACTGTTTTTT
v_gene: TRBV6-5; d_gene: NA; abundance: NA; len: 15; j_gene: TRBJ2-7; CDR3aa: CASKNQEGTPYEQYF; CDR3nt: TGTGCCAGCAAAAATCAGGAGGGGACCCCCTACGAGCAGTACTTC
v_gene: TRBV7-3; d_gene: NA; abundance: NA; len: 15; j_gene: TRBJ1-1; CDR3aa: CASSAYRVEDTEAFF; CDR3nt: TGTGCCAGCAGCGCCTACAGGGTTGAGGACACTGAAGCTTTCTTT
v_gene: TRBV7-9; d_gene: NA; abundance: NA; len: 14; j_gene: TRBJ1-4; CDR3aa: CASSFRQSNEKLFF; CDR3nt: TGTGCCAGCAGCTTTCGACAGTCCAATGAAAAACTGTTTTTT
v_gene: TRBV2; d_gene: TRBD1; abundance: NA; len: 16; j_gene: TRBJ2-6; CDR3aa: CASKPGQALGANVLTF; CDR3nt: TGTGCCAGCAAACCGGGACAGGCGCTCGGGGCCAACGTCCTGACTTTC
v_gene: TRBV5-6; d_gene: NA; abundance: NA; len: 11; j_gene: TRBJ1-2; CDR3aa: CASSFRDGYTF; CDR3nt: TGTGCCAGCAGCTTTCGGGATGGCTACACCTTC
v_gene: TRBV23-1; d_gene: TRBD1; abundance: NA; len: 20; j_gene: TRBJ1-1; CDR3aa: CASSQLSTGTAIFMNTEAFF; CDR3nt: TGCGCCAGCAGTCAACTTTCGACCGGGACAGCGATCTTCATGAACACTGAAGCTTTCTTT
v_gene: TRBV30; d_gene: NA; abundance: NA; len: 11; j_gene: TRBJ1-4; CDR3aa: CAWRSGEKLFF; CDR3nt: TGTGCCTGGAGGTCGGGGGAAAAACTGTTTTTT
v_gene: TRBV7-3; d_gene: TRBD1; abundance: NA; len: 14; j_gene: TRBJ1-1; CDR3aa: CASSSQGVGTEAFF; CDR3nt: TGTGCCAGCAGCTCACAGGGGGTGGGCACTGAAGCTTTCTTT
v_gene: TRBV9; d_gene: TRBD2; abundance: once; len: 18; j_gene: TRBJ2-3; CDR3aa: CASSVATSGGANTDTQYF; CDR3nt: TGTGCCAGCAGCGTGGCGACTAGCGGGGGGGCCAACACAGATACGCAGTATTTT
v_gene: TRBV2; d_gene: NA; abundance: NA; len: 14; j_gene: TRBJ1-6; CDR3aa: CASSVAGNNSPLHF; CDR3nt: TGTGCCAGCAGTGTCGCAGGGAATAATTCACCCCTCCACTTT
v_gene: TRBV19; d_gene: TRBD1; abundance: NA; len: 16; j_gene: TRBJ1-1; CDR3aa: CASRNLEGRGSTEAFF; CDR3nt: TGTGCCAGTAGGAACTTAGAAGGCAGGGGGTCCACTGAAGCTTTCTTT
v_gene: TRBV6-2/TRBV6-3; d_gene: NA; abundance: NA; len: 14; j_gene: TRBJ1-5; CDR3aa: CASSPGGGHQPQHF; CDR3nt: TGTGCCAGCAGTCCGGGAGGGGGGCATCAGCCCCAGCATTTT
v_gene: TRBV5-1; d_gene: NA; abundance: NA; len: 15; j_gene: TRBJ1-2; CDR3aa: CASSLAAGANYGYTF; CDR3nt: TGCGCCAGCAGCTTGGCGGCAGGGGCTAACTATGGCTACACCTTC
v_gene: TRBV5-1; d_gene: NA; abundance: NA; len: 15; j_gene: TRBJ2-1; CDR3aa: CASSYGQSSYNEQFF; CDR3nt: TGCGCCAGCAGCTATGGACAGAGCTCCTACAATGAGCAGTTCTTC
v_gene: TRBV4-2; d_gene: NA; abundance: NA; len: 17; j_gene: TRBJ2-3; CDR3aa: CASSQDLSDYSTDTQYF; CDR3nt: TGTGCCAGCAGCCAAGATCTTTCGGACTATAGCACAGATACGCAGTATTTT
v_gene: TRBV6-5; d_gene: NA; abundance: NA; len: 13; j_gene: TRBJ1-1; CDR3aa: CASRLSGDLWAFF; CDR3nt: TGTGCCAGCAGATTATCGGGGGACCTATGGGCTTTCTTT
v_gene: TRBV27; d_gene: TRBD2; abundance: NA; len: 17; j_gene: TRBJ2-1; CDR3aa: CASSSSTAGASYNEQFF; CDR3nt: TGTGCCAGCAGTTCCAGTACAGCGGGAGCTTCCTACAATGAGCAGTTCTTC
v_gene: TRBV11-2; d_gene: NA; abundance: NA; len: 14; j_gene: TRBJ1-4; CDR3aa: CASSLIRDNEKLFF; CDR3nt: TGTGCCAGCAGCTTAATCAGGGATAATGAAAAACTGTTTTTT